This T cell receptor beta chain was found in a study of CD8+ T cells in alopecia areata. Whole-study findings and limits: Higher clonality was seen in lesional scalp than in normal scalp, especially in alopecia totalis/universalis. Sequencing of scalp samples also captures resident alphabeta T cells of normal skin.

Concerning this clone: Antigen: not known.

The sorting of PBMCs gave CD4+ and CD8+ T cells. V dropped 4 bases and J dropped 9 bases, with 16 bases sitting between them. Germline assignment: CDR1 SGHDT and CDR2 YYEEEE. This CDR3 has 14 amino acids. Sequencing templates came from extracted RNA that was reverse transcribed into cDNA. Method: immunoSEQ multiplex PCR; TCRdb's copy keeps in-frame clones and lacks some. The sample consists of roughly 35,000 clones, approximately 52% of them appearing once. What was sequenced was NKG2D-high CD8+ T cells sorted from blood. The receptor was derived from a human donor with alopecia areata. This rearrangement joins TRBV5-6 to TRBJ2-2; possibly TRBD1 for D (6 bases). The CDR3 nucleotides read TGTGCCAGCAGCCAAGGGGGTTATCGGAGGGAGCTGTTTTTT. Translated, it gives CASSQGGYRRELFF.